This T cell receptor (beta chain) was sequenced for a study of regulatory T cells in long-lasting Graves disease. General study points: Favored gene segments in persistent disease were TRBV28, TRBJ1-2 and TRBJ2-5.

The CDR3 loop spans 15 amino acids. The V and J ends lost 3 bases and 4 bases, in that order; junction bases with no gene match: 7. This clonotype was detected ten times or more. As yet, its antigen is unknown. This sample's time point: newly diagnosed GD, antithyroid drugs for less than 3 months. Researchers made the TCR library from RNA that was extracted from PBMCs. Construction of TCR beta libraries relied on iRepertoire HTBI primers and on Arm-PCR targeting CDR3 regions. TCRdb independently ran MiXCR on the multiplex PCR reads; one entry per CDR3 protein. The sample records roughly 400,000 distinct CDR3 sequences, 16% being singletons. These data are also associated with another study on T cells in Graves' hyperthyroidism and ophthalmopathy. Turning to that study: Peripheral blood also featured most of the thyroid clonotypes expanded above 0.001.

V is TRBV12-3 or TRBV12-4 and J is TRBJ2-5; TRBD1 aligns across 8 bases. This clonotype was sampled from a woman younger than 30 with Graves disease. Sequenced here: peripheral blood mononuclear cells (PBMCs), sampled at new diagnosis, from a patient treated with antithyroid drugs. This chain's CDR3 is CASSFLQGAGETQYF. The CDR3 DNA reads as TGTGCCAGCAGTTTTCTCCAGGGGGCAGGAGAGACCCAGTACTTC.